The rows below give T cell receptor beta chains drawn from one sample of a study of somatic mutations in cytotoxic T cells in rheumatoid arthritis. TCRdb's table, derived via immunoSEQ multiplex PCR, lists solely in-frame clones and lacks some. The data contain approximately 11,000 clones, 79% of them seen just once; the ten biggest clones take up roughly a third. Sequencing input: CD8+ T cells sorted from blood. The receptors shown here come from an adult with rheumatoid arthritis. Each CDR3 is given with its conserved first and last residue. D genes are given only for firm matches. Some rows mark clone size as missing; the rest say once, few, many or name a class of expanded clone.

j_gene	abundance	d_gene	v_gene	CDR3aa	CDR3nt
TRBJ2-1	NA	TRBD2	TRBV7-9	CASSFKAGGRNEQFF	TGTGCCAGCAGCTTTAAAGCGGGGGGGCGCAATGAGCAGTTCTTC
TRBJ1-1	NA	TRBD1	TRBV7-9	CASSKGQTNTEAFF	TGTGCCAGCAGCAAGGGACAGACGAACACTGAAGCTTTCTTT
TRBJ2-3	NA	NA	TRBV9	CASSHRQALSDTQYF	TGTGCCAGCAGCCATCGACAGGCCCTTTCAGATACGCAGTATTTT
TRBJ1-6	once	NA	TRBV4-1	CASSQEPGYNSPLHF	TGCGCCAGCAGCCAAGAACCCGGGTATAATTCACCCCTCCACTTT
TRBJ1-2	NA	TRBD1	TRBV29-1	CSITGQENYGYTF	TGCAGCATCACCGGACAGGAAAACTATGGCTACACCTTC
TRBJ2-1	NA	NA	TRBV7-6	CASSLDPGRGHTYNEQFF	TGTGCCAGCAGCTTAGACCCGGGCAGGGGTCATACCTACAATGAGCAGTTCTTC
TRBJ1-2	NA	TRBD1	TRBV19	CASSSYRGQNYGYTF	TGTGCCAGTAGTAGCTACAGGGGGCAAAACTATGGCTACACCTTC
TRBJ2-1	NA	NA	TRBV7-9	CASSPSDEQFF	TGTGCCAGCAGCCCCTCGGATGAGCAGTTCTTC
TRBJ2-3	NA	NA	TRBV4-3	CASSQGWAANTDTQYF	TGCGCCAGCAGCCAAGGGTGGGCCGCTAACACAGATACGCAGTATTTT
TRBJ1-2	NA	NA	TRBV9	CASSVGSSVGYGYTF	TGTGCCAGCAGCGTAGGGTCCAGTGTGGGCTATGGCTACACCTTC
TRBJ1-2	few	TRBD1	TRBV6-6	CASSTPGQPIYGYTF	TGTGCCAGCAGTACGCCGGGACAGCCTATCTATGGCTACACCTTC
TRBJ2-7	few	NA	TRBV27	CASSLGRSYEQYF	TGTGCCAGCAGTTTAGGACGCTCCTACGAGCAGTACTTC
TRBJ1-2	NA	NA	TRBV10-2	CASSHTAGANYGYTF	TGCGCCAGCAGTCATACCGCAGGGGCTAACTATGGCTACACCTTC
TRBJ2-1	NA	TRBD2	TRBV5-8	CASSLPGGAAYNEQFF	TGTGCCAGCAGCTTGCCCGGGGGGGCCGCCTACAATGAGCAGTTCTTC
TRBJ2-2	NA	NA	TRBV4-1	CASSQGAGKNTGELFF	TGCGCCAGCAGCCAAGGGGCAGGAAAGAACACCGGGGAGCTGTTTTTT
TRBJ2-5	once	TRBD1	TRBV4-3	CASSQDVGQGWETQYF	TGCGCCAGCAGCCAAGATGTAGGACAGGGGTGGGAGACCCAGTACTTC
TRBJ2-1	NA	TRBD1	TRBV7-6	CASSYITGGPYNEQFF	TGTGCCAGCAGCTATATTACAGGGGGCCCCTACAATGAGCAGTTCTTC
TRBJ1-1	NA	TRBD1	TRBV6-4	CASRRDRGTTEAFF	TGTGCCAGCAGACGGGACAGGGGGACGACTGAAGCTTTCTTT
TRBJ2-5	once	NA	TRBV10-1	CASSETSGPKETQYF	TGCGCCAGCAGTGAAACTTCAGGGCCCAAAGAGACCCAGTACTTC
TRBJ2-3	NA	TRBD1	TRBV19	CASSIVGTGHSTDTQYF	TGTGCCAGTAGTATAGTCGGGACAGGCCATAGCACAGATACGCAGTATTTT
TRBJ2-1	NA	TRBD1	TRBV4-3	CASSHGQDYEQFF	TGCGCCAGCAGCCACGGACAGGATTATGAGCAGTTCTTC
TRBJ2-1	once	NA	TRBV7-6	CASSLGKHEQFF	TGTGCCAGCAGCTTGGGGAAGCATGAGCAGTTCTTC
TRBJ2-2	NA	NA	TRBV7-9	CASSLGTDRNTGELFF	TGTGCCAGCAGCTTAGGGACGGACAGAAACACCGGGGAGCTGTTTTTT
TRBJ1-2	NA	TRBD1	TRBV19	CASSIPPTGGYTF	TGTGCCAGTAGTATACCCCCGACAGGGGGCTACACCTTC
TRBJ2-1	NA	NA	TRBV27	CASSFLVDYNKQFF	TGTGCCAGCAGTTTCTTAGTGGATTACAATAAGCAGTTCTTC